These 19 T cell receptor beta chains were sequenced from one sample in a study of blood T cell repertoires in COVID-19. Sequenced by immunoSEQ multiplex PCR; TCRdb stores in-frame clones only, minus some. The data contain approximately 380,000 clones, 88% of them singletons. What was sequenced was PBMCs or T cells enriched from blood (not recorded which). These TCRs come from a woman between 18 and 29 years old who had recovered from COVID-19.

In its sample, this clone was seen once. The chain joins TRBV3-1 (or the pseudogene TRBV3-2) to TRBJ1-2, with a tentative D call TRBD1 (5 bases). Germline lookup yields CDR1 LGHDT and CDR2 YNNKEL (reference sequence). V shed 4 bases and J shed 5 bases, with 14 bases lying between them. The CDR3 consists of 14 residues. The CDR3 region has the DNA TGTGCCAGCAGCCCGCCGGGACTTCGGTATGGCTACACCTTC. Translation: CASSPPGLRYGYTF.

The rearrangement links TRBV4-2 to TRBJ1-2; possibly TRBD1 for D (6 bases). Germline CDR1 reads LGHNA; CDR2 reads YNFKEQ. The V gene lost 0 bases and the J gene lost 6 bases, with 11 bases spanning the gap. The CDR3 covers 14 residues. CDR3 DNA: TGTGCCAGCAGCCAAGATACAGGGATGGATGGCTACACCTTC. Translation gives CASSQDTGMDGYTF.

In nucleotides, the CDR3 is TGTGCCAGCAGTGAATACAGGGCGTTGAACACTGAAGCTTTCTTT. Residues: CASSEYRALNTEAFF. V and J are TRBV6-1 and TRBJ1-1; a weak D match, TRBD1 (6 bases). This CDR3 has 15 amino acids. Per germline, CDR1 MNHNS and CDR2 SASEGT. Deletions cut 2 bases from V and 0 bases from J, with 10 bases between.

The rearrangement uses TRBV4-3 and TRBJ2-7; TRBD1 might be the D (6 bases). This CDR3 has 16 amino acids. Trimming left V 0 bases short and J 3 bases short, with 15 bases between. Germline lookup yields CDR1 LGHNA and CDR2 YSLEER. CDR3 nucleotides: TGCGCCAGCAGCCAAGATGGACAGTCCTCCATCTACGAGCAGTACTTC. Amino acid sequence: CASSQDGQSSIYEQYF.

The table lists this clone with a count of one. The chain combines TRBV5-1 with TRBJ2-3, with D possibly matching TRBD2 (7 bases). Germline CDR1 and CDR2: SGHRS and YFSETQ. V lost 1 base and J 6 bases, leaving 18 bases between the germline ends. The CDR3 length is 16 residues. In DNA, the CDR3 is TGCGCCAGCAGCTTGAGAAGCGGGGCAACAGGGGATACGCAGTATTTT. It yields the protein CASSLRSGATGDTQYF.

This rearrangement joins TRBV25-1 to TRBJ2-2; D perhaps matches TRBD2 (7 bases). CDR1 and CDR2 from the germline V gene are MGHDK and SYGVNS. CDR3 length: 17 amino acids. V was shortened by 5 bases and J by 1 base, with 17 bases between the two germline ends. In DNA form, the CDR3 reads TGTGCCAGCAGTCCCCTAGGGGGGGAGTTGAACACCGGGGAGCTGTTTTTT. This translates into CASSPLGGELNTGELFF.

V gene TRBV4-1 combines with J gene TRBJ1-2; unclear D gene. The CDR3 is 15 residues long. V lost 4 bases and J lost 2, with 14 bases in between. The V gene's germline CDR1 is MGHRA and CDR2 YSYEKL. The chain's CDR3 is CASSLQRTGNYGYTF. The CDR3 DNA sequence: TGCGCCAGCAGCCTCCAGAGGACGGGGAACTATGGCTACACCTTC.

This chain links TRBV19 with TRBJ2-7, with a tentative D call TRBD2 (5 bases). The CDR3 sequence is 14 residues long. Trimming removed 0 bases at V and 4 bases at J, with 10 bases between. Germline V gene lookup returns CDR1 LNHDA and CDR2 SQIVND (reference sequence). The CDR3 region is CASSIDARGYEQYF. CDR3 bases: TGTGCCAGTAGTATAGACGCTCGGGGTTACGAGCAGTACTTC. The entire variable domain, with the rest obtained from reference TRBV19 and TRBJ2-7, is as follows: DGGITQSPKYLFRKEGQNVTLSCEQNLNHDAMYWYRQDPGQGLRLIYYSQIVNDFQKGDIAEGYSVSREKKESFPLTVTSAQKNPTAFYLCASSIDARGYEQYFGPGTRLTVT.

This chain links TRBV7-9 with TRBJ1-1; D is unresolved. The CDR3 spans 14 residues. Trimming left V 3 bases short and J 5 bases short, with 13 bases between. Germline CDR1 and CDR2: SEHNR and FQNEAQ (reference sequence). The CDR3 loop reads CASSFRRPGTEAFF. Here the CDR3 DNA reads TGTGCCAGCAGCTTCCGCCGCCCGGGGACTGAAGCTTTCTTT.

The rearrangement joins TRBV7-3 to TRBJ1-2; no reliable D call. Between the trimmed V and J ends, which lost 2 bases and 1 base, there was a span of 17 bases. The germline V gene encodes CDR1 SGHTA and CDR2 FQGTGA. This CDR3 contains 17 residues. CDR3 DNA sequence: TGTGCCAGCAGCTTATACAATGGCTTAGACAATAACTATGGCTACACCTTC. Protein: CASSLYNGLDNNYGYTF.

This chain connects TRBV30 to TRBJ1-3; tentatively, D is TRBD1 (5 bases). The CDR3 is 14 residues long. Trimming cost V 0 bases and J 0 bases, with 6 bases left between them. Germline lookup yields CDR1 GTSNPN and CDR2 SVGIG (reference sequence). CDR3 loop: CAWSVGPSGNTIYF. For the CDR3, the DNA is TGTGCCTGGAGTGTGGGGCCCTCTGGAAACACCATATATTTT.

The chain uses TRBV2 and TRBJ1-1; 7 bases line up with TRBD1. Germline V gene sequence: CDR1 SNHLY, CDR2 FYNNEI. Losses at the gene ends were 5 bases for V and 12 bases for J; bases not matched to a gene: 15. This CDR3 has 14 amino acids. CDR3 sequence: CASSSRQGGRRPFF. In nucleotides, the CDR3 is TGTGCCAGCAGTTCCAGACAGGGTGGGAGACGACCTTTCTTT.

This clone was observed a single time. The V gene is TRBV7-2, the J gene TRBJ1-5; the D gene is possibly TRBD1 (5 bases). This CDR3 comprises 13 residues. CDR1 is SGHTA and CDR2 is FQGNSA in the germline V gene. Trimming stripped 6 bases from V and 7 bases from J, with 13 bases between. For the CDR3, the DNA is TGTGCCAGCAGTGCCGGAGGGACCCAGCCCCAGCATTTT. Its translation: CASSAGGTQPQHF.

This sequence joins TRBV29-1 and TRBJ1-1; possibly TRBD1 for D (6 bases). The CDR3 is made up of 14 amino acids. V dropped 3 bases and J dropped 3 bases, with 14 bases sitting between them. The germline V gene has CDR1 SQVTM and CDR2 ANQGSEA. The DNA for the CDR3 is TGCAGCGTTGATATTGGGACACTGGACACTGAAGCTTTCTTT. Amino acid sequence: CSVDIGTLDTEAFF.

The V and J genes are TRBV5-8 and TRBJ1-2; the match to TRBD1 covers 8 bases. Germline CDR1 is SGHTS and CDR2 is YDEGEE. The CDR3 sequence is 15 residues long. Trimming took 3 bases from V and 4 from J; bases not matched to a gene: 8. The CDR3 sequence: CASSSFLTGGYGYTF. In nucleotides, the CDR3 is TGTGCCAGCAGCTCATTCCTTACAGGGGGCTATGGCTACACCTTC.

J is TRBJ1-2 and V is TRBV28; TRBD1 aligns across 7 bases. CDR1 MDHEN and CDR2 SYDVKM come from the germline V gene. With V trimmed by 6 bases and J by 3 bases, 13 bases remained unmatched. The CDR3 consists of 16 residues. CDR3 in amino acids: CASSPRTGGRDYGYTF. In DNA form, the CDR3 reads TGTGCCAGCAGCCCCCGGACAGGAGGAAGGGACTATGGCTACACCTTC.

The rearrangement uses TRBV5-1 and TRBJ2-5, with 9 bases identical to TRBD2. This CDR3 spans 16 amino acids. J gave up 6 bases and V 5 bases, and 14 bases lay outside the gene matches. CDR1 and CDR2 (germline): SGHRS, YFSETQ. CDR3 sequence (DNA): TGCGCCAGCAGAATGGCGGGGGGGCAAACCCGCCAGACCCAGTACTTC. The encoded protein is CASRMAGGQTRQTQYF.

The chain recombines TRBV11-2 with TRBJ2-4; a possible D gene is TRBD2 (6 bases). The CDR3 length is 16 residues. Germline CDR1 SGHAT, CDR2 FQNNGV. The ends were cut back, 0 bases at V and 1 base at J, with 10 bases in the middle. CDR3 DNA: TGTGCCAGCAGCTTAGATTTGGCGGGGGCCAAAAACATTCAGTACTTC. Translation: CASSLDLAGAKNIQYF.

This clone has a handful of counts. V usage is TRBV6-1 and J usage is TRBJ1-6, with D hard to call. This CDR3 contains 15 residues. CDR1 MNHNS and CDR2 SASEGT come from the germline V gene. V lost 0 bases and J lost 7, with 10 bases in between. The CDR3 region has the DNA TGTGCCAGCAGTGAAGCTATGCCTCAGAATTCACCCCTCCACTTT. Amino acid sequence: CASSEAMPQNSPLHF.